The 10 T cell receptor beta chains in this list originate from one sample, sequenced in a study of STAT3 mutations in large granular lymphocyte leukemia. Their cognate antigens are unknown. Whole-study results and caveats: At least one immunodominant TCR beta clonotype appeared in every T-cell large granular lymphocyte leukemia patient.

TCRdb's copy holds only in-frame clones and misses some; the assay was immunoSEQ multiplex PCR. The sample records 15,000 or so clones, roughly 80% being singletons. Sequenced input: peripheral blood mononuclear cells. The receptors were sampled from a man aged 55 to 70 with T-cell large granular lymphocyte leukemia. Some clones in this sample may be carry-over from other donors' samples.

The chain recombines TRBV25-1 with TRBJ2-7; D unclear. Germline V gene sequence: CDR1 MGHDK, CDR2 SYGVNS. The V and J ends lost 6 bases and 6 bases respectively, with 15 bases between them. CDR3 size: 13 residues. The CDR3 bases are TGTGCCAGCAGGCAGGCTTTTGTGGGCGAGCAGTACTTC. Protein sequence: CASRQAFVGEQYF.

This chain uses TRBV11-2 with TRBJ2-1; perhaps TRBD1 as D (5 bases). Germline V gene sequence: CDR1 SGHAT, CDR2 FQNNGV. There are 14 residues in the CDR3. V lost 2 bases, J lost 0 bases, and 5 bases lay in between. This CDR3 is CASSLQGSYNEQFF. CDR3 coding DNA: TGTGCCAGCAGCTTACAGGGCTCCTACAATGAGCAGTTCTTC.

The rearrangement joins TRBV27 to TRBJ2-5, with 11 bases identical to TRBD2. The V and J ends lost 6 bases and 5 bases, in that order; junction bases with no gene match: 17. In germline, CDR1 is MNHEY, CDR2 SMNVEV (reference sequence). The CDR3 totals 18 residues. The CDR3 region has the DNA TGTGCCAGCAGGCCGTATGGGCTAGCGGGAGGAGAGGGGGAGACCCAGTACTTC. Protein product: CASRPYGLAGGEGETQYF.

The chain recombines TRBV9 with TRBJ2-3; possibly TRBD2 for D (6 bases). CDR3 size: 16 residues. Trimming shortened V by 0 bases and J by 8 bases, and 19 bases separated the two germline ends. Germline-derived CDR1 and CDR2 are SGDLS and YYNGEE. CDR3 protein: CASSVGSSGSLGTQYF. In DNA, the CDR3 is TGTGCCAGCAGCGTAGGGTCCAGCGGGTCGCTGGGTACGCAGTATTTT.

The V gene is TRBV29-1, the J gene TRBJ2-3; 7 bases align to TRBD2. From germline, CDR1 is SQVTM and CDR2 ANQGSEA. Trimming at V came to 3 bases and at J to 0 bases, leaving 6 bases not matched to a gene. The CDR3 covers 15 residues. The CDR3 loop is CSVEPGTTSTDTQYF. As DNA, the CDR3 is TGCAGCGTTGAGCCCGGGACTACGAGCACAGATACGCAGTATTTT.

The chain couples TRBV5-1 to TRBJ2-5, with 7 nucleotides matching TRBD2. The germline gives CDR1 SGHRS, CDR2 YFSETQ. The V segment lost 1 base and the J segment 5 bases; nucleotides outside the gene matches: 5. The CDR3 contains 14 residues. CDR3 residues: CASSLMGGGETQYF. In DNA form, the CDR3 reads TGCGCCAGCAGCTTGATGGGGGGGGGTGAGACCCAGTACTTC.

J is TRBJ2-3 and V is TRBV7-9, with 9 bases lining up with TRBD2. The junction had 7 bases not matched to a gene; V was cut back by 0 bases and J by 3 bases. CDR1 is SEHNR and CDR2 is FQNEAQ in the germline V gene (reference sequence). CDR3 length: 17 amino acids. CDR3 sequence reads: CASSLASAGGPTDTQYF. CDR3 bases: TGTGCCAGCAGCTTAGCGTCGGCGGGAGGGCCTACAGATACGCAGTATTTT.

This sequence joins TRBV18 and TRBJ2-7; TRBD1 matches 7 bases. The V gene's germline CDR1 is KGHSH and CDR2 LQKENI. Losses at the gene ends were 5 bases for V and 3 bases for J; bases not matched to a gene: 10. The CDR3 has 15 residues. The CDR3 region has the DNA TGTGCCAGCTCAGCATCCCGGGACAGCCTCTACGAGCAGTACTTC. Protein: CASSASRDSLYEQYF.

The chain is built from TRBV5-1 and TRBJ2-7; D is tentatively TRBD1 or TRBD2 (5 bases each). Germline assignment: CDR1 SGHRS and CDR2 YFSETQ. V shed 3 bases and J shed 0 bases, with 10 bases lying between them. This CDR3 has 14 amino acids. The CDR3 loop is CASSWGISSYEQYF. CDR3 coding DNA: TGCGCCAGCAGCTGGGGGATTAGCTCCTACGAGCAGTACTTC.

The rearrangement links TRBV7-9 to TRBJ2-7; D might be TRBD2 (6 bases). V gave up 3 bases and J gave up 0 bases, with 15 bases separating them. This CDR3 comprises 16 residues. The V gene's germline CDR1 is SEHNR and CDR2 FQNEAQ (reference sequence). In DNA form, the CDR3 reads TGTGCCAGCAGCTTTGGGGGGAGCGGAATCTCCTACGAGCAGTACTTC. It specifies CASSFGGSGISYEQYF.